This TCR beta chain stems from a study of cytomegalovirus exposure and HLA in healthy donors. Study background: Within an early data release were approximately 85 million unique TCRs drawn from HLA-typed donors.

The PCR was carried out with 60 Vbeta primers and 13 Jbeta primers. Here immunoSEQ multiplex PCR was the method, and the copy in TCRdb shows in-frame clones only, minus some. The sample consists of 230,000 or so clones, around 90% of them appearing once. As for this clone: Its antigen remains unidentified.

Trimming pared 2 bases from V and 5 bases from J, leaving 12 bases between. The CDR3 extends over 14 amino acids. Germline CDR1 reads MNHNY; CDR2 reads SVGAGI (reference sequence). Findings and limits, study-wide: An ancestry cluster, one associated with Asian ancestry, reportedly showed fewer N-insertions than the roughly 700-donor mean in a later analysis.

The origin of this receptor is a girl aged 2 to 10 in good health and CMV-seronegative. The chain uses TRBV6-6 and TRBJ1-1; tentative D call: TRBD1 (6 bases). The source material was PBMCs. DNA of the CDR3: TGTGCCAGCAGTTACCTGGACAGTGGGACTGAAGCTTTCTTT. Its translation: CASSYLDSGTEAFF.